This T cell receptor (beta chain) was documented in a study of blood T cell repertoires in COVID-19. The data were produced by immunoSEQ multiplex PCR, yet TCRdb's version contains in-frame clones alone and is incomplete. This table has some 180,000 clones, more than 75% appearing once. CDR3 length: 14 amino acids. The V end was cut by 4 bases, the J end by 2 bases, with 9 bases between. The germline V gene encodes CDR1 MDHEN and CDR2 SYDVKM. Seattle patients were enrolled while actively infected and followed longitudinally. The V and J genes are TRBV28 and TRBJ1-5; D is unclear. The clonotype originates from an older woman with COVID-19, enrolled during active disease. Sequencing was done on a sample of peripheral blood. CDR3 DNA: TGTGCCAGCAGTTCTGCGAGGGGCAATCAGCCCCAGCATTTT. This encodes CASSSARGNQPQHF.